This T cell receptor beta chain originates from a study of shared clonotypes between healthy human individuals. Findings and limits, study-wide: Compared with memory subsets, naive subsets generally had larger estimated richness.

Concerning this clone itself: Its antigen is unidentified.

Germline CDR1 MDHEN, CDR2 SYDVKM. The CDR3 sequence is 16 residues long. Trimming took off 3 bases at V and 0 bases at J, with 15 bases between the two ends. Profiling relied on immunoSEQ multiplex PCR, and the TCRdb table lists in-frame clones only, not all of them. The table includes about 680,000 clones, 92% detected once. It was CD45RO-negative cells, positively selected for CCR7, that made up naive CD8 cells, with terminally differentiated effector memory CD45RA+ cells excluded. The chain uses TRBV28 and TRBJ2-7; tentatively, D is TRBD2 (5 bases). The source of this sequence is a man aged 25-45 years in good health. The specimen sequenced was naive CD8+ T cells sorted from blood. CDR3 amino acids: CASSLSLGVGSYEQYF. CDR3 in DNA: TGTGCCAGCAGTTTGTCCCTGGGAGTTGGCTCCTACGAGCAGTACTTC.